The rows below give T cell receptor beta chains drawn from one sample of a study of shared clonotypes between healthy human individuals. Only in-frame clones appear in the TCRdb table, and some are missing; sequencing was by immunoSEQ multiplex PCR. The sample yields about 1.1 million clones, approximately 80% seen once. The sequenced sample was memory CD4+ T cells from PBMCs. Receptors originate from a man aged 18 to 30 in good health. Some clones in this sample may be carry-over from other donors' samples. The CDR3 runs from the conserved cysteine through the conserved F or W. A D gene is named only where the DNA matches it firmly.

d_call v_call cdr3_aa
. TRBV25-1 CASTPGLVNTGELFF
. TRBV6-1 CASSEALGGNTIYF
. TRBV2 CASSESVGNQPQHF
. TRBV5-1 CASSRGLNTGELFF
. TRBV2 CASSERTQITDTQYF
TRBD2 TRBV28 CASSRTGGPNNEQFF
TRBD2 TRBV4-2 CASSQEGLAGGRTGELFF
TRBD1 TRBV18 CASSSDRVGETQYF
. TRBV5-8 CASSLPWDIKGWNTEAFF
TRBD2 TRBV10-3 CAIRKFGTSGNEQFF
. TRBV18 CASSPPSSRDTIYF
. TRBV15 CATSLMAYGNTIYF
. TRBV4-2 CASSQALLANEQFF
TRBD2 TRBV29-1 CSVDVAGVNEQFF
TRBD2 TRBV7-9 CASSPRVAGPRSVEQFF
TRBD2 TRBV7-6 CASSRSGSSYEQYF
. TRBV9 CASSVAGNGDEQYF
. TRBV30 CAWSVGGSVQYF
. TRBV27 CASMQGPLEGYGYTF
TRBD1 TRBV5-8 CASSFELDRGPNTGELFF
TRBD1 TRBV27 CASSFRDSSYEQYF
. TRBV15 CATSRALDRPAYTF